The 7 T cell receptor beta chains listed next were all sequenced from one sample in a study of T cell changes during pregnancy in multiple sclerosis. Assay used: immunoSEQ multiplex PCR; TCRdb lists only in-frame clones, some missing. The profile shows under 95,000 clones, over 85% of them singletons. The starting material was peripheral blood, obtained in the second trimester of pregnancy. Every receptor here comes from a female donor with multiple sclerosis, enrolled in a pregnancy study.

The chain is built from TRBV7-8 and TRBJ2-5; 9 positions match TRBD2. J lost 7 bases, V lost 1 base, and 13 bases had no gene match. The CDR3 consists of 17 residues. Germline-derived CDR1 and CDR2 are SGHVS and FQNEAQ. This chain's CDR3 is CASSLGGAGGPYLTQYF. The CDR3 bases are TGTGCCAGCAGCTTAGGGGGTGCGGGAGGGCCTTATTTGACCCAGTACTTC.

The table lists this clone with a count of one. J is TRBJ1-5 and V is TRBV28; 7 bases map to TRBD1. With V trimmed by 3 bases and J by 0 bases, 5 bases remained unmatched. Germline V gene lookup returns CDR1 MDHEN and CDR2 SYDVKM. CDR3 length: 16 residues. The CDR3 is CASSLVTGDSNQPQHF. For the CDR3, the DNA is TGTGCCAGCAGTTTGGTCACAGGGGATAGCAATCAGCCCCAGCATTTT.

The rearrangement joins TRBV19 to TRBJ1-1; TRBD1 agrees at 10 bases. J was trimmed by 0 bases and V by 1 base; bases with no gene match: 8. Germline loops: CDR1 LNHDA, CDR2 SQIVND (reference sequence). This CDR3 has 18 residues. The CDR3 region is CASSIGVDRGSMNTEAFF. For the CDR3, the DNA is TGTGCCAGTAGTATAGGGGTGGACAGGGGGAGCATGAACACTGAAGCTTTCTTT. The entire variable domain, with the rest obtained from reference TRBV19 and TRBJ1-1, is as follows: DGGITQSPKYLFRKEGQNVTLSCEQNLNHDAMYWYRQDPGQGLRLIYYSQIVNDFQKGDIAEGYSVSREKKESFPLTVTSAQKNPTAFYLCASSIGVDRGSMNTEAFFGQGTRLTVV.

The chain carries TRBV7-9 and TRBJ1-1, with D perhaps matching TRBD1 (6 bases). This CDR3 region has 15 residues. Germline CDR1 is SEHNR and CDR2 is FQNEAQ (reference sequence). V was trimmed by 5 bases and J by 0 bases, leaving 13 bases between them. The DNA for the CDR3 is TGTGCCAGCAGCCCGGACAGCATAATGAACACTGAAGCTTTCTTT. Translating gives CASSPDSIMNTEAFF.

V gene TRBV6-6 combines with J gene TRBJ2-1; TRBD2 aligns across 13 bases. The V and J ends lost 6 bases and 5 bases, in that order; junction bases with no gene match: 4. The CDR3 is 15 amino acids. CDR1 is MNHNY and CDR2 is SVGAGI in the germline V gene (reference sequence). The CDR3 sequence is CASSSGTSGNNEQFF. In DNA form, the CDR3 reads TGTGCCAGCAGCTCAGGGACTAGCGGGAACAATGAGCAGTTCTTC.

The chain uses TRBV18 and TRBJ2-5; D possibly corresponds to TRBD1 (6 bases). The CDR3 consists of 13 residues. Germline assignment: CDR1 KGHSH and CDR2 LQKENI. V lost 5 bases, J lost 4 bases, and 11 bases lay in between. The CDR3 loop reads CASSTDRRETQYF. The CDR3 nucleotides read TGTGCCAGCTCAACCGACAGGAGAGAGACCCAGTACTTC.

V is TRBV30 and J is TRBJ2-5, with a tentative D call TRBD2 (5 bases). CDR1 is GTSNPN and CDR2 is SVGIG in the germline V gene (reference sequence). The V and J ends lost 0 bases and 4 bases respectively, with 9 bases between them. The CDR3 has 13 amino acids. This CDR3 reads CAWSVRAGETQYF. The CDR3, as DNA: TGTGCCTGGAGTGTGCGGGCCGGAGAGACCCAGTACTTC. The full variable domain, in which reference TRBV30 and TRBJ2-5 provide the parts outside the CDR3, is SQTIHQWPATLVQPVGSPLSLECTVEGTSNPNLYWYRQAAGRGLQLLFYSVGIGQISSEVPQNLSASRPQDRQFILSSKKLLLSDSGFYLCAWSVRAGETQYFGPGTRLLVL.